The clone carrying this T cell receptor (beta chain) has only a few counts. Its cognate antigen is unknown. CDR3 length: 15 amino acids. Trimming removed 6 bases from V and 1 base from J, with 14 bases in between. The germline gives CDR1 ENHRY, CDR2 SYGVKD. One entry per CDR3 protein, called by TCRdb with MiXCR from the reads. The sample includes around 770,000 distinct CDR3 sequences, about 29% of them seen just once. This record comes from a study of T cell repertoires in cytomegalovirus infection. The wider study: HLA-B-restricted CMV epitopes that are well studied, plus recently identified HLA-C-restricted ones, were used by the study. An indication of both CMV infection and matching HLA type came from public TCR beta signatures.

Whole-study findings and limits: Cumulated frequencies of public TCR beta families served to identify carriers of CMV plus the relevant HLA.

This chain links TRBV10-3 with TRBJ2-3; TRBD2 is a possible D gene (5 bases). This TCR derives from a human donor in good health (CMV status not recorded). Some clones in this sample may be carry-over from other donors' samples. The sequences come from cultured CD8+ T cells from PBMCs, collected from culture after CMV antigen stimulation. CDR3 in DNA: TGTGCCATCAGACCTCCGGGATCCCGCACAGATACGCAGTATTTT. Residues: CAIRPPGSRTDTQYF.